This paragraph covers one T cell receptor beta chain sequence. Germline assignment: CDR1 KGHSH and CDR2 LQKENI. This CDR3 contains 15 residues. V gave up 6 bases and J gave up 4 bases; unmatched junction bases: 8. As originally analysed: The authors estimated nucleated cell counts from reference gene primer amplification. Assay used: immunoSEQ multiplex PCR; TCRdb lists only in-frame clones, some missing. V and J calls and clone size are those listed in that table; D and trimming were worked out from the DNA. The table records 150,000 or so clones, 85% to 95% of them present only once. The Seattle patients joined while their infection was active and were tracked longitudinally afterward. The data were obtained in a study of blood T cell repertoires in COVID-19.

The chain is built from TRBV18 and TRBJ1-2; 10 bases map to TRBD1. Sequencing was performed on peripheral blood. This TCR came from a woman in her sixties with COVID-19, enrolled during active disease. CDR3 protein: CASSPDRGSGYGYTF. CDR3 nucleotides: TGTGCCAGCTCGCCGGACAGGGGGTCGGGCTATGGCTACACCTTC.